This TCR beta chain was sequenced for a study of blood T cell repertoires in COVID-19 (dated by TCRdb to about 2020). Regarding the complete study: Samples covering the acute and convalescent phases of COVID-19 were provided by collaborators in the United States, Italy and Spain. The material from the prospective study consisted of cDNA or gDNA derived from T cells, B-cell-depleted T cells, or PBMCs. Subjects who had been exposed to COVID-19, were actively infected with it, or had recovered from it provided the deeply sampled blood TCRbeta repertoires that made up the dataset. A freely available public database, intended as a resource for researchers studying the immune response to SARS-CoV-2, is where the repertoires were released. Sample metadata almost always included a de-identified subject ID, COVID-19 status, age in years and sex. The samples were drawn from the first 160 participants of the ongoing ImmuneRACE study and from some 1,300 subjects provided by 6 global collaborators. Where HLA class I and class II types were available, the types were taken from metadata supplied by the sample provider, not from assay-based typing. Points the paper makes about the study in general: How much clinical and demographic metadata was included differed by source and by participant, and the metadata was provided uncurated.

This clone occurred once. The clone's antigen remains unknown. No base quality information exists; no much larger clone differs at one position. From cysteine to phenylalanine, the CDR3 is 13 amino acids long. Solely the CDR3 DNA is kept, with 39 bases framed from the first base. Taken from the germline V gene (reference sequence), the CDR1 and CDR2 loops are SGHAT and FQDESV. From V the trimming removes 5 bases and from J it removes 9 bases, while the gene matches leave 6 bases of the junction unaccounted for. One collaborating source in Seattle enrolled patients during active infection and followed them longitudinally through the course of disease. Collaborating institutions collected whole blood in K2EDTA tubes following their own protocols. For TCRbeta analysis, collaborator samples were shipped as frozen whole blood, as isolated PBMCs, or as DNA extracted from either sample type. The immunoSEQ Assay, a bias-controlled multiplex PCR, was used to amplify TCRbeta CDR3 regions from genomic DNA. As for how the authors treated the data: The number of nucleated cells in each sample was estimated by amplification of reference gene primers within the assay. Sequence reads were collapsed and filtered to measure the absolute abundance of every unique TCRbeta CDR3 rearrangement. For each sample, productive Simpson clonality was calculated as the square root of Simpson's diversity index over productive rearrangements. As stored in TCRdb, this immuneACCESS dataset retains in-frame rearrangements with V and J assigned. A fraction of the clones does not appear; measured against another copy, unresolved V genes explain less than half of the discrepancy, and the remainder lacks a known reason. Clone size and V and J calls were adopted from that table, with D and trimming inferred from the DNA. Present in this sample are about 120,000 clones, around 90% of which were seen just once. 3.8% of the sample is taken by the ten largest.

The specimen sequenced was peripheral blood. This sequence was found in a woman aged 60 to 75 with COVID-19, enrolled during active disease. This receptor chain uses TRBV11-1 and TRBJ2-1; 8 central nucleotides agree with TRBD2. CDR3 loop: CASSRGTRSEQFF. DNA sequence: TGTGCCAGCAGCCGTGGGACTAGGTCTGAGCAGTTCTTC.